These 23 T cell receptor beta chains share one sample of origin, sequenced in a study of blood T cell repertoires in COVID-19. The data were produced by immunoSEQ multiplex PCR, yet TCRdb's version contains in-frame clones alone and is incomplete. Of 100,000 to 150,000 clones listed, around 85% are singletons. Specimen: peripheral blood. These receptors came from a woman of 80 years or more with COVID-19, enrolled during active disease.

J is TRBJ1-1 and V is TRBV6-2 or TRBV6-3, with unresolved D. The CDR3 length is 14 residues. Germline V lookup: CDR1 MNHEY, CDR2 SVGEGT. The ends were cut back, 0 bases at V and 4 bases at J, with 9 bases in the middle. CDR3 sequence: CASSYSPAATEAFF. The CDR3 DNA is TGTGCCAGCAGTTACTCTCCCGCGGCCACTGAAGCTTTCTTT.

The V and J genes are TRBV18 and TRBJ2-3, with a possible D match to TRBD1 (5 bases). V was shortened by 3 bases and J by 4 bases, with 11 bases between the two germline ends. Germline V lookup: CDR1 KGHSH, CDR2 LQKENI. The CDR3 is 14 residues long. Here the CDR3 reads CASSPGIGADTQYF. The DNA for the CDR3 is TGTGCCAGCTCACCTGGGATAGGGGCAGATACGCAGTATTTT. The full variable domain, with the rest looked up from reference TRBV18 and TRBJ2-3, is NAGVMQNPRHLVRRRGQEARLRCSPMKGHSHVYWYRQLPEEGLKFMVYLQKENIIDESGMPKERFSAEFPKEGPSILRIQQVVRGDSAAYFCASSPGIGADTQYFGPGTRLTVL.

The chain employs TRBV5-1 and TRBJ2-6; possibly TRBD1 for D (5 bases). V was pared by 2 bases and J by 0 bases, with 12 bases between. The CDR3 runs to 17 residues. From germline, CDR1 is SGHRS and CDR2 YFSETQ. CDR3 residues: CASSFGAPYSGANVLTF. CDR3 sequence (DNA): TGCGCCAGCAGCTTTGGGGCACCCTACTCTGGGGCCAACGTCCTGACTTTC.

This clone was observed once. The chain has TRBV24-1 and TRBJ2-2, with a possible D match to TRBD1 (6 bases). Germline lookup yields CDR1 KGHDR and CDR2 SFDVKD. Trimming took 4 bases from V and 5 from J, leaving 16 bases between them. The CDR3 loop spans 16 amino acids. This CDR3 is CATSDLTGSLTGELFF. In nucleotides, the CDR3 is TGTGCCACCAGTGACCTGACAGGATCCTTAACCGGGGAGCTGTTTTTT.

This sequence joins TRBV18 and TRBJ2-1; D is perhaps TRBD2 (5 bases). V dropped 5 bases and J dropped 9 bases, with 14 bases sitting between them. Germline CDR1 is KGHSH and CDR2 is LQKENI. The CDR3 is made up of 13 amino acids. As DNA, the CDR3 is TGTGCCAGCTCAGCAAACGAGGGCGGTGAGCAGTTCTTC. Protein product: CASSANEGGEQFF.

The V call is TRBV6-5, the J call TRBJ1-3; possible D gene TRBD1, 5 bases. Germline CDR1 MNHEY, CDR2 SVGAGI. The CDR3 is 11 residues long. V lost 9 bases and J 4 bases, leaving 7 bases between the germline ends. CDR3 nucleotides: TGTGCCAGTTGGGGCGGAAACACCATATATTTT. Protein: CASWGGNTIYF.

The V gene is TRBV5-4, the J gene TRBJ1-4, with 8 nucleotides matching TRBD1. V trimming: 2 bases; J trimming: 7 bases; junction bases outside the gene matches: 10. CDR1 is SGHNT and CDR2 is YYREEE in the germline V gene (reference sequence). There are 16 residues in the CDR3. CDR3 residues: CASSLPGGAGREKLFF. Here the CDR3 DNA reads TGTGCCAGCAGCTTACCAGGGGGCGCAGGACGTGAAAAACTGTTTTTT.

This clone was counted once. The chain is built from TRBV6-1 and TRBJ2-3; 12 positions match TRBD2. The germline V gene has CDR1 MNHNS and CDR2 SASEGT. Germline trimming cut 3 bases from V and 9 bases from J; bases unmatched to any gene: 7. The CDR3 extends over 15 amino acids. CDR3 sequence: CASSDIGLAGITQYF. CDR3 in DNA: TGTGCCAGCAGTGACATCGGACTAGCGGGGATAACGCAGTATTTT.

This clone was observed a handful of times. V is TRBV15 and J is TRBJ2-5; 10 bases match TRBD2. The V segment lost 0 bases and the J segment 2 bases; nucleotides outside the gene matches: 9. CDR1 and CDR2 (germline): LNHNV, YYDKDF (reference sequence). This CDR3 comprises 18 residues. In nucleotides, the CDR3 is TGTGCCACCAGCAGAGATGCGCTAGCGGGAGAGGGGCAAGAGACCCAGTACTTC. It codes for CATSRDALAGEGQETQYF.

This chain's CDR3 is CASSSPGLAGSDTQYF. The CDR3 bases are TGTGCCAGCAGCTCACCGGGACTAGCGGGATCAGATACGCAGTATTTT. The genes are TRBV13 and TRBJ2-3; 13 nucleotides align to TRBD2. Per the germline V gene, CDR1 is PRHDT and CDR2 is FYEKMQ (reference sequence). With 4 bases clipped from V and 4 bases from J, the junction kept 5 bases outside the gene matches. There are 16 residues in the CDR3.

This clone was counted only a few times. The chain links TRBV5-1 to TRBJ2-2; D unresolved. The ends were cut back, 4 bases at V and 4 bases at J, with 11 bases in the middle. CDR3 length: 14 residues. Per germline, CDR1 SGHRS and CDR2 YFSETQ. This CDR3 is CASSPGVGTGELFF. The DNA for the CDR3 is TGCGCCAGCAGCCCTGGAGTGGGCACCGGGGAGCTGTTTTTT.

The table lists this clone with a few counts. This chain links TRBV3-1 (or the pseudogene TRBV3-2) with TRBJ2-1, with 7 positions matching TRBD2. Germline V gene data show CDR1 as LGHDT and CDR2 as YNNKEL (reference sequence). The CDR3 is 14 amino acids. The junction had 5 bases not matched to a gene; V was cut back by 4 bases and J by 5 bases. In nucleotides, the CDR3 is TGTGCCAGCAGCCCGAGACTAGCAAACAATGAGCAGTTCTTC. It yields the protein CASSPRLANNEQFF.

The gene calls are TRBV4-2 and TRBJ1-1; the match to TRBD1 covers 7 bases. Trimming removed 0 bases from V and 4 bases from J; junction bases left unmatched: 11. Germline V gives CDR1 LGHNA, CDR2 YNFKEQ. The CDR3 contains 17 residues. CDR3 amino acids: CASSQDLTTGVSTEAFF. In DNA form, the CDR3 reads TGTGCCAGCAGCCAAGATCTGACTACAGGGGTGAGCACTGAAGCTTTCTTT.

The gene calls are TRBV9 and TRBJ1-6, with TRBD1 matching 9 bases. J lost 7 bases, V lost 0 bases, and 2 bases had no gene match. CDR1 is SGDLS and CDR2 is YYNGEE in the germline V gene. CDR3 length: 15 amino acids. The CDR3 DNA is TGTGCCAGCAGCGTAGCGGGACAGGGAAATTCACCCCTCCACTTT. Residues: CASSVAGQGNSPLHF.

This clone occurred once. The gene calls are TRBV7-2 and TRBJ2-1; 13 nucleotides align to TRBD2. CDR1 and CDR2 from the germline V gene are SGHTA and FQGNSA. The J segment lost 10 bases and the V segment lost 3 bases, leaving 12 bases of the junction unmatched. This CDR3 contains 17 residues. The CDR3 sequence is CASSFRQGLAGAEEQFF. CDR3 coding DNA: TGTGCCAGCAGCTTCCGCCAAGGACTAGCGGGAGCTGAGGAGCAGTTCTTC.

This chain links TRBV7-2 with TRBJ2-1; TRBD1 is a possible D gene (6 bases). CDR1 and CDR2 from the germline V gene are SGHTA and FQGNSA. V was trimmed by 5 bases and J by 4 bases, leaving 9 bases between them. The CDR3 has 13 amino acids. CDR3 sequence (DNA): TGTGCCAGCAGCCTACAGGGATACAATGAGCAGTTCTTC. The encoded protein is CASSLQGYNEQFF.

The chain has TRBV27 and TRBJ1-1; D is ambiguous. Trimming removed 1 base at V and 8 bases at J, with 8 bases between. CDR3 size: 12 residues. Germline V gene lookup returns CDR1 MNHEY and CDR2 SMNVEV (reference sequence). The CDR3 loop is CASSLYGAEAFF. For the CDR3, the DNA is TGTGCCAGCAGTTTATACGGAGCCGAAGCTTTCTTT.

The CDR3 bases are TGTGCCAGCAGCTTAAACCGGGAAGAGACCCAGTACTTC. Translation: CASSLNREETQYF. The chain employs TRBV7-3 and TRBJ2-5; D unresolved. Trimming removed 1 base at V and 3 bases at J, with 6 bases between. Germline CDR1 reads SGHTA; CDR2 reads FQGTGA. The CDR3 is 13 amino acids. Looking up the rest from reference TRBV7-3 and TRBJ2-5 gives the full variable domain: GAGVSQTPSNKVTEKGKYVELRCDPISGHTALYWYRQSLGQGPEFLIYFQGTGAADDSGLPNDRFFAVRPEGSVSTLKIQRTERGDSAVYLCASSLNREETQYFGPGTRLLVL.

The chain uses TRBV7-9 and TRBJ2-2; 8 nucleotides match TRBD2. This CDR3 comprises 18 residues. Germline values: CDR1 SEHNR, CDR2 FQNEAQ (reference sequence). Unmatched junction bases numbered 11, after V lost 5 bases and J lost 0 bases. The CDR3 DNA sequence: TGTGCCAGCAGCCCTAATACGGCTAGCGGGCCGAACACCGGGGAGCTGTTTTTT. Amino acid sequence: CASSPNTASGPNTGELFF.

By sample share, this clone is medium-sized. V is TRBV6-1 and J is TRBJ2-2; 9 bases fit TRBD2. CDR1 and CDR2 from the germline V gene are MNHNS and SASEGT. J gave up 6 bases and V 2 bases, and 4 bases lay outside the gene matches. This CDR3 is 15 amino acids long. The CDR3 DNA reads as TGTGCCAGCAGTGAATCGGCTAGCGGGGCCGGGGAGCTGTTTTTT. Protein product: CASSESASGAGELFF.

This chain joins TRBV10-3 and TRBJ2-2; the match to TRBD2 covers 7 bases. Germline V gene lookup returns CDR1 ENHRY and CDR2 SYGVKD. The CDR3 has 15 amino acids. V lost 7 bases to trimming and J lost 3 bases; unmatched junction nucleotides: 8. CDR3 in amino acids: CAINLAGADTGELFF. CDR3 DNA: TGTGCCATCAATTTGGCGGGAGCGGACACCGGGGAGCTGTTTTTT.

On this clone: This sample also contains other DNA sequences that code for the same CDR3. J is TRBJ2-1 and V is TRBV6-1; no clear D. The CDR3 consists of 15 residues. CDR1 and CDR2 (germline): MNHNS, SASEGT. The V and J ends lost 1 base and 0 bases respectively, with 7 bases between them. Here the CDR3 reads CASSEVLSSYNEQFF. The CDR3 DNA follows: TGTGCCAGCAGTGAAGTACTGAGCTCCTACAATGAGCAGTTCTTC.

The chain recombines TRBV2 with TRBJ2-2, with D possibly being TRBD2 (5 bases). V shed 7 bases and J shed 1 base, with 13 bases lying between them. Per the germline V gene, CDR1 is SNHLY and CDR2 is FYNNEI. The CDR3 has 15 amino acids. CDR3 nucleotide sequence: TGTGCCAGCACCGGGGATAGCATGAACACCGGGGAGCTGTTTTTT. It encodes CASTGDSMNTGELFF. Together with reference TRBV2 and TRBJ2-2, the CDR3 gives the full variable domain: EPEVTQTPSHQVTQMGQEVILRCVPISNHLYFYWYRQILGQKVEFLVSFYNNEISEKSEIFDDQFSVERPDGSNFTLKIRSTKLEDSAMYFCASTGDSMNTGELFFGEGSRLTVL.